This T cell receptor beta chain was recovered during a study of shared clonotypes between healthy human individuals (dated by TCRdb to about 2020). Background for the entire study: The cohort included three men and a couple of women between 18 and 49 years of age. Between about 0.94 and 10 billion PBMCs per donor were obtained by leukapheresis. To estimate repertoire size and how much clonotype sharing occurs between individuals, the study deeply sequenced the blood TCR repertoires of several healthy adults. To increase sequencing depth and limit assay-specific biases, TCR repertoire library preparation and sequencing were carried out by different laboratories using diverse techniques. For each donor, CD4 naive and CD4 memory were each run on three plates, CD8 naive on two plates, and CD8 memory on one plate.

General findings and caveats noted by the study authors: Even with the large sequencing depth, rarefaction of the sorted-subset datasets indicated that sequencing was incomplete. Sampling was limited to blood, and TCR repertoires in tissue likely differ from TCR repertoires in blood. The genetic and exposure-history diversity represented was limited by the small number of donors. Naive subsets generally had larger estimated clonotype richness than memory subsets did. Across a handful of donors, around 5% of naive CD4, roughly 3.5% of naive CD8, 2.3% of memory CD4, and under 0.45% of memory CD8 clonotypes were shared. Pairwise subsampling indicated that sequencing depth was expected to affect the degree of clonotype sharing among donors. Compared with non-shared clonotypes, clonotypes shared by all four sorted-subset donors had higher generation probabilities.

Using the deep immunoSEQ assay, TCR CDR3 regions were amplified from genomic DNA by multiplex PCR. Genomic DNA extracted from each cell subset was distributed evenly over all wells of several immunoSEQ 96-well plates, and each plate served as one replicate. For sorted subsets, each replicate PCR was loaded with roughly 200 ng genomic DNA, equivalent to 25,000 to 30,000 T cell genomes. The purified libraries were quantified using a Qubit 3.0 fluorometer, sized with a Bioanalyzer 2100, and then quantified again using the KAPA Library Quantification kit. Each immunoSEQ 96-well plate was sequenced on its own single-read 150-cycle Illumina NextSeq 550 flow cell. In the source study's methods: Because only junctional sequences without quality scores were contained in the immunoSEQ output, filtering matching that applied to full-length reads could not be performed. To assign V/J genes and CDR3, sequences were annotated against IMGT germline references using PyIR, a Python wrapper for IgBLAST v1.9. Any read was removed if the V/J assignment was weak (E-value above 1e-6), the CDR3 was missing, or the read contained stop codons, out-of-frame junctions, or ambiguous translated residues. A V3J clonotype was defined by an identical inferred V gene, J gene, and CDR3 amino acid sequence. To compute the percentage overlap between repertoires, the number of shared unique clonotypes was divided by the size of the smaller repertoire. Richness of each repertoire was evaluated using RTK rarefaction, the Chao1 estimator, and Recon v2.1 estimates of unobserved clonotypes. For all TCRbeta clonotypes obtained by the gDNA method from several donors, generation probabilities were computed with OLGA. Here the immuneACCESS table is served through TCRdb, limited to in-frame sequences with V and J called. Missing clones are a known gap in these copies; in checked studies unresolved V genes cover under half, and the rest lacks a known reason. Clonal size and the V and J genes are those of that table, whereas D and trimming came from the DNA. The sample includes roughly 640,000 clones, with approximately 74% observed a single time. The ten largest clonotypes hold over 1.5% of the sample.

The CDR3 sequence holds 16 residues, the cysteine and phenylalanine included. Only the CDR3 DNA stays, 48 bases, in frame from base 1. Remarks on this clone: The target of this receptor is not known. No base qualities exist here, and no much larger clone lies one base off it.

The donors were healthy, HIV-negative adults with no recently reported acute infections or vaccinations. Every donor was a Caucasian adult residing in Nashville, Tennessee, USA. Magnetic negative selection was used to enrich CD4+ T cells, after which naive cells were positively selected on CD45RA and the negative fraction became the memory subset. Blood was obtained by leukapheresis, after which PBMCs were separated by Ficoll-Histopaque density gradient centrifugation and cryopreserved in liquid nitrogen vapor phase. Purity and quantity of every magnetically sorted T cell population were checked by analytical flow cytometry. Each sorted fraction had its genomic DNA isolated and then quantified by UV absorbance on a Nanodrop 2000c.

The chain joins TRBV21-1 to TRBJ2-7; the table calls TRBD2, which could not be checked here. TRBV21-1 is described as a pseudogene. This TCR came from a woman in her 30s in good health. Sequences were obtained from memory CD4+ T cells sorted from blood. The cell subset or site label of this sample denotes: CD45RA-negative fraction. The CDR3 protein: CASSKKRGGTSDEQYF. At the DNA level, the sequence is TGTGCCAGCAGCAAAAAGAGAGGAGGGACTTCGGACGAGCAGTACTTC.